The sequence of this T cell receptor beta chain was determined in a study of cytotoxic CD8 clonotypes in ibrutinib-treated CLL. Looking at the study overall: Within the patient group, 11 were relapsed/refractory and 15 treatment-naive, and around 17 were IGHV unmutated.

As input for TCR beta libraries, approximately 2 micrograms of genomic DNA came from cryopreserved PBMCs. Profiling relied on immunoSEQ multiplex PCR, and the TCRdb table lists in-frame clones only, not all of them. In the table there are 150,000 to 200,000 clones, about 88% of which are singletons. From germline, CDR1 is MDHEN and CDR2 SYDVKM. Trimming left V 6 bases short and J 0 bases short, with 3 bases between. This CDR3 has 11 amino acids. Findings and limits, study-wide: The public clonotypes identified were infrequent and showed contraction or stability on treatment. An increase in clonality occurred at ibrutinib response, followed by a return toward baseline at progression.

Concerning this clone: No antigen is known for it.

This TCR derives from a human donor with chronic lymphocytic leukemia. This chain connects TRBV28 to TRBJ2-7; D remains ambiguous. This specimen consisted of PBMCs, obtained at disease progression, from a patient treated with ibrutinib. The CDR3 sequence is CASSASYEQYF. The CDR3 coding sequence is TGTGCCAGCAGCGCCTCCTACGAGCAGTACTTC.